Each of the 26 T cell receptor beta chains below was sequenced from the same sample in a study of blood T cell repertoires in COVID-19. The repertoire was sequenced with immunoSEQ multiplex PCR; TCRdb's copy has only in-frame clones and lacks some. The sample has under 300,000 clones; less than 90% are singletons. Sample: peripheral blood. The receptors derive from a man aged 60 to 75 who had recovered from COVID-19.

V gene TRBV5-4 combines with J gene TRBJ1-2; D ambiguous. Germline V gives CDR1 SGHNT, CDR2 YYREEE (reference sequence). Trimming left V 0 bases short and J 4 bases short, with 10 bases between. The CDR3 has 14 residues. This CDR3 is CASSLGQKVYGYTF. The CDR3 region has the DNA TGTGCCAGCAGCTTGGGTCAGAAAGTCTATGGCTACACCTTC.

This chain links TRBV5-4 with TRBJ2-2; 7 bases align to TRBD1. The V and J ends lost 4 bases and 6 bases, in that order; junction bases with no gene match: 12. The CDR3 totals 16 residues. Germline V gene data show CDR1 as SGHNT and CDR2 as YYREEE (reference sequence). The CDR3 sequence: CASSRGGGIRAGELFF. In DNA form, the CDR3 reads TGTGCCAGCAGCCGAGGGGGCGGTATTAGGGCCGGGGAGCTGTTTTTT.

A single count supports this clone. The chain has TRBV19 and TRBJ2-1; D may be TRBD1 (6 bases). This CDR3 is 14 amino acids long. Trimming removed 3 bases at V and 5 bases at J, with 11 bases between. CDR1 is LNHDA and CDR2 is SQIVND in the germline V gene (reference sequence). The CDR3 loop reads CASSIGRGNNEQFF. The DNA of the CDR3 is TGTGCCAGTAGTATTGGCAGGGGAAACAATGAGCAGTTCTTC. The full variable domain, its missing parts supplied by reference TRBV19 and TRBJ2-1, is DGGITQSPKYLFRKEGQNVTLSCEQNLNHDAMYWYRQDPGQGLRLIYYSQIVNDFQKGDIAEGYSVSREKKESFPLTVTSAQKNPTAFYLCASSIGRGNNEQFFGPGTRLTVL.

This rearrangement joins TRBV5-1 to TRBJ1-1; no clear D. Germline V gene lookup returns CDR1 SGHRS and CDR2 YFSETQ. The CDR3 length is 13 residues. Trimming cost V 3 bases and J 3 bases, with 9 bases left between them. DNA of the CDR3: TGCGCCAGCAGCTGGACTCGGGACACTGAAGCTTTCTTT. Protein: CASSWTRDTEAFF.

The chain employs TRBV28 and TRBJ1-6; TRBD1 is a possible D gene (5 bases). The CDR3 is made up of 15 amino acids. V was cut by 3 bases and J by 7 bases, with 13 bases left in between. CDR1 and CDR2 from the germline V gene are MDHEN and SYDVKM. The CDR3 DNA reads as TGTGCCAGCAGTTTCGTAAGGGGAGGCAATTCACCCCTCCACTTT. This codes for CASSFVRGGNSPLHF.

A word on this clone: This sample also contains other DNA sequences that code for the same CDR3. The V and J genes are TRBV3-1 (or the pseudogene TRBV3-2) and TRBJ2-3; D gene uncertain. Germline CDR1 is LGHDT and CDR2 is YNNKEL (reference sequence). The CDR3 contains 14 residues. V dropped 1 base and J dropped 1 base, with 6 bases sitting between them. The CDR3 here is CASSQGLRTDTQYF. The CDR3 nucleotides read TGTGCCAGCAGCCAAGGGCTTCGCACAGATACGCAGTATTTT.

This rearrangement joins TRBV24-1 to TRBJ2-5; possible D gene TRBD2, 6 bases. This CDR3 spans 14 amino acids. V shed 9 bases and J shed 2 bases, with 15 bases lying between them. Germline CDR1 reads KGHDR; CDR2 reads SFDVKD. Here the CDR3 reads CATGPRGSQETQYF. DNA for the CDR3: TGTGCCACCGGGCCTCGGGGGAGTCAAGAGACCCAGTACTTC.

The chain combines TRBV5-4 with TRBJ2-1; D remains ambiguous. This CDR3 contains 12 residues. The V and J ends lost 0 bases and 6 bases respectively, with 4 bases between them. Germline V gives CDR1 SGHNT, CDR2 YYREEE (reference sequence). The CDR3 region is CASSLVSNEQFF. The CDR3 DNA reads as TGTGCCAGCAGCTTGGTTAGCAATGAGCAGTTCTTC.

The genes are TRBV5-1 and TRBJ1-5; TRBD1 matches at 10 bases. The V gene's germline CDR1 is SGHRS and CDR2 YFSETQ. With 5 bases clipped from V and 2 bases from J, the junction kept 4 bases outside the gene matches. The CDR3 extends over 15 amino acids. The chain's CDR3 is CASSVGTGGNQPQHF. The CDR3 DNA follows: TGCGCCAGCAGTGTGGGGACAGGGGGCAATCAGCCCCAGCATTTT.

This chain joins TRBV3-1 (or the pseudogene TRBV3-2) and TRBJ2-3, with 9 bases aligning to TRBD1. CDR3 length equals 14 residues. V trimming: 3 bases; J trimming: 5 bases; junction bases outside the gene matches: 3. Germline V CDR1 and CDR2: LGHDT, YNNKEL (reference sequence). The CDR3 nucleotides are TGTGCCAGCAGCCACAGACAGGGGGTAGATACGCAGTATTTT. Translation: CASSHRQGVDTQYF.

In DNA form, the CDR3 reads TGTGCCAGCAGCCAAGCGTTTCGGGATTCACCCCTCCACTTT. Protein sequence: CASSQAFRDSPLHF. The genes are TRBV3-1 (or the pseudogene TRBV3-2) and TRBJ1-6, with D unresolved. V shed 1 base and J shed 8 bases, with 9 bases lying between them. CDR3 length: 14 residues. Germline CDR1 reads LGHDT; CDR2 reads YNNKEL (reference sequence).

The chain carries TRBV7-8 and TRBJ2-1, with 9 bases fitting TRBD1. This CDR3 spans 16 amino acids. Germline V lookup: CDR1 SGHVS, CDR2 FQNEAQ. The junction had 15 bases not matched to a gene; V was cut back by 7 bases and J by 8 bases. The CDR3 sequence is CASTKEGGQGLHEQFF. As DNA, the CDR3 is TGTGCCAGCACCAAAGAGGGAGGACAGGGGCTGCATGAGCAGTTCTTC.

This clone was seen repeatedly, ten times or more. The CDR3 nucleotides read TGCGCCAGCAGCCGAATCGGGACTAGCGGAGAGACCCAGTACTTC. As protein: CASSRIGTSGETQYF. V is TRBV5-1 and J is TRBJ2-5, with 11 bases that match TRBD2. V trimming: 4 bases; J trimming: 4 bases; junction bases outside the gene matches: 6. The CDR3 loop spans 15 amino acids. From germline, CDR1 is SGHRS and CDR2 YFSETQ.

The J gene is TRBJ2-1, the V gene TRBV6-4; TRBD2 aligns across 8 bases. Germline loops: CDR1 MRHNA, CDR2 SNTAGT. The length of the CDR3 is 14 residues. Trimming removed 5 bases from V and 9 bases from J; junction bases left unmatched: 9. As DNA, the CDR3 is TGTGCCAGCAGTCCCAGCGGGAGAGTGAGTGAGCAGTTCTTC. This encodes CASSPSGRVSEQFF.

The genes are TRBV7-8 and TRBJ2-3, with 9 bases lining up with TRBD2. Germline CDR1 and CDR2: SGHVS and FQNEAQ. J was trimmed by 3 bases and V by 2 bases; bases with no gene match: 12. The CDR3 sequence is 18 residues long. Here the CDR3 reads CASSLPKNIAGATDTQYF. For the CDR3, the DNA is TGTGCCAGCAGCTTACCCAAAAACATAGCGGGGGCAACAGATACGCAGTATTTT.

The genes are TRBV10-1 and TRBJ2-1; 11 bases agree with TRBD1. There are 19 residues in the CDR3. Germline CDR1 and CDR2: WNHNN and SYGVQD (reference sequence). The ends lost 6 bases at V and 0 bases at J; junction bases unmatched: 13. The CDR3 reads CASRTWDRGFQPSYNEQFF. For the CDR3, the DNA is TGCGCCAGCAGAACATGGGACAGGGGGTTTCAACCCTCCTACAATGAGCAGTTCTTC.

The rearrangement uses TRBV12-5 and TRBJ1-1, with D possibly TRBD1 on 5 matching bases. CDR1 and CDR2 from the germline V gene are LGHNT and FRNRAP. V was cut by 5 bases and J by 0 bases, with 16 bases left in between. This CDR3 is built from 16 residues. The CDR3 region has the DNA TGTGCTAGTGGTCTACCTTCTGACAGACTGAACACTGAAGCTTTCTTT. Amino acids: CASGLPSDRLNTEAFF.

This clone was detected only once. This rearrangement joins TRBV5-1 to TRBJ2-5; 7 nucleotides align to TRBD1. This CDR3 region has 14 residues. Germline trimming cut 0 bases from V and 5 bases from J; bases unmatched to any gene: 4. From germline, CDR1 is SGHRS and CDR2 YFSETQ. CDR3 DNA: TGCGCCAGCAGCTTGGGAACAGGGGCGGAGACCCAGTACTTC. Translation gives CASSLGTGAETQYF.

This clone was seen many times. The chain uses TRBV9 and TRBJ2-3, with TRBD1 matching 8 bases. Trimming took 3 bases from V and 2 from J; bases not matched to a gene: 8. In germline, CDR1 is SGDLS, CDR2 YYNGEE. The CDR3 loop spans 16 amino acids. CDR3 nucleotides: TGTGCCAGCAGCGCCGGGGACAGGAAAACCACAGATACGCAGTATTTT. Its protein is CASSAGDRKTTDTQYF.

The chain employs TRBV5-8 and TRBJ2-1; 11 positions agree with TRBD1. The germline gives CDR1 SGHTS, CDR2 YDEGEE. The CDR3 runs to 16 residues. Losses at the gene ends were 0 bases for V and 7 bases for J; bases not matched to a gene: 6. The CDR3 reads CASSLGYRDRGNEQFF. The CDR3 DNA is TGTGCCAGCAGCTTGGGTTACCGGGACAGGGGGAATGAGCAGTTCTTC.

V gene TRBV6-5 combines with J gene TRBJ2-7; 9 bases agree with TRBD1. This CDR3 spans 15 amino acids. The germline CDR1 and CDR2 sequences are MNHEY and SVGAGI. V lost 6 bases and J lost 0; bases outside the gene matches: 6. The CDR3 DNA sequence: TGTGCCAGCAGGCCCGCACAGGGGGCCTCCTACGAGCAGTACTTC. This gives the protein CASRPAQGASYEQYF.

This clone was recorded once. The chain carries TRBV5-4 and TRBJ1-2; 9 bases fit TRBD1. The length of the CDR3 is 14 residues. V dropped 3 bases and J dropped 8; count of bases not matched to a gene: 8. Germline values: CDR1 SGHNT, CDR2 YYREEE (reference sequence). The CDR3 sequence is CASSSNRGHSGYTF. The CDR3 DNA sequence: TGTGCCAGCAGCTCGAACAGGGGGCATTCGGGCTACACCTTC.

This chain uses TRBV6-5 with TRBJ1-6; 8 bases line up with TRBD1. The germline V gene encodes CDR1 MNHEY and CDR2 SVGAGI. The trim removed 2 bases at V and 9 bases at J, leaving 6 bases unmatched. The CDR3 is 15 residues long. The CDR3 loop is CASSYQTGVTSPLHF. The CDR3 nucleotides are TGTGCCAGCAGTTACCAGACAGGGGTCACTTCACCCCTCCACTTT.

V usage is TRBV7-9 and J usage is TRBJ2-3; D perhaps matches TRBD1 (6 bases). The CDR3 has 17 residues. CDR1 and CDR2 from the germline V gene are SEHNR and FQNEAQ (reference sequence). Trimming cost V 4 bases and J 7 bases, with 24 bases left between them. The CDR3 protein is CASSSQTGPLRPNTQYF. The DNA of the CDR3 is TGTGCCAGCAGCTCCCAGACAGGTCCGTTACGACCTAATACGCAGTATTTT.

The chain carries TRBV5-1 and TRBJ2-1; 11 bases are shared with TRBD2. The CDR3 loop spans 15 amino acids. Trimming removed 4 bases from V and 2 bases from J; junction bases left unmatched: 2. Germline V gene sequence: CDR1 SGHRS, CDR2 YFSETQ. CDR3 in DNA: TGCGCCAGCAGCCGTAGCGGGGGGGCCTACAATGAGCAGTTCTTC. Protein product: CASSRSGGAYNEQFF.

This rearrangement joins TRBV11-2 to TRBJ2-7, with no clear D. Deletions cut 1 base from V and 3 bases from J, with 13 bases between. Per germline, CDR1 SGHAT and CDR2 FQNNGV. This CDR3 contains 15 residues. The CDR3 loop is CASSLGNRIFYEQYF. The CDR3 DNA reads TGTGCCAGCAGCTTAGGTAACAGAATCTTCTACGAGCAGTACTTC.